Detailed here is one TCR beta chain. Its antigen is undetermined. This specimen comes from a study of T cell responses to AZD1222 COVID-19 vaccine. Assay: immunoSEQ multiplex PCR; the TCRdb copy retains only in-frame clones and omits some. This sample yields 150,000 to 200,000 clones, of which roughly 89% are seen a single time; around 1.7% belongs to the top ten. Findings and limits, study-wide: Breadth and depth of Spike-specific TCRs rose after two AZD1222 doses. The donor cohort was predominantly white British with a female majority, and clonal diversity may have been underestimated. At baseline, just a handful of AZD1222 recipients tested seropositive. Targets within unmutated variant regions were reportedly found for nearly half of spike-specific TCRs.

The CDR3 is 14 amino acids. Germline V gene lookup returns CDR1 SGHTA and CDR2 FQGNSA. V was pared by 5 bases and J by 4 bases, with 7 bases of the junction left unmatched. This rearrangement joins TRBV7-2 to TRBJ2-7; TRBD1 aligns across 8 bases. The specimen was peripheral blood, collected on day 0 of AZD1222 vaccination. The TCR originated in an adult in good health. The CDR3 DNA reads as TGTGCCAGCAGCCCCAGGGGGCTTGTTTACGAGCAGTACTTC. It specifies CASSPRGLVYEQYF.